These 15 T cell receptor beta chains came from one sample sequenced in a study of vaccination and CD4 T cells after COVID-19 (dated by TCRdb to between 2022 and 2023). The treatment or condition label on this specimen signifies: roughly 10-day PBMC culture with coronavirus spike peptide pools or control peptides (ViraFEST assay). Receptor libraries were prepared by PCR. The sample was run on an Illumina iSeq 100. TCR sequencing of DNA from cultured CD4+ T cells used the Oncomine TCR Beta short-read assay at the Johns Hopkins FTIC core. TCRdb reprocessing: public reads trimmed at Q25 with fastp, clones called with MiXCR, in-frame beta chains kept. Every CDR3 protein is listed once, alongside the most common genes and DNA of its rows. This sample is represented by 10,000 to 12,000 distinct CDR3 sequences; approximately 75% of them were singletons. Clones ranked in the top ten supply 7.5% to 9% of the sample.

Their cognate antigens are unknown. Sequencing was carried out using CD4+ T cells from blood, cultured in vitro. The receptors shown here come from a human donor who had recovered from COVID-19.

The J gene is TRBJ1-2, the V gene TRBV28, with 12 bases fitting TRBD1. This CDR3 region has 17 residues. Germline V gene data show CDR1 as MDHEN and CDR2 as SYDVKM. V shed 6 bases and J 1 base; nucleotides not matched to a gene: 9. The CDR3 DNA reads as TGTGCCAGCAGAGCCGGGACAGGGGGCGCGGTTAACTATGGCTACACCTTC. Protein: CASRAGTGGAVNYGYTF.

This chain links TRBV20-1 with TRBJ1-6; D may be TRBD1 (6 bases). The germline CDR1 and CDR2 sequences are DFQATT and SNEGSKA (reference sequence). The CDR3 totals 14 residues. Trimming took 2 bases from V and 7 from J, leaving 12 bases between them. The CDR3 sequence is CSARQDRQNSPLHF. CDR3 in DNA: TGCAGTGCTAGACAGGACAGACAAAATTCACCCCTCCACTTT.

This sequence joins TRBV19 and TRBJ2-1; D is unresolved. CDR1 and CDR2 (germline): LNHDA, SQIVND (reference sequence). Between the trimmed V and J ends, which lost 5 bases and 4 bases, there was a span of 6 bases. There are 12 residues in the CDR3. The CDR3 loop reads CASSAQYNEQFF. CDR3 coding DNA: TGTGCCAGTAGTGCGCAATACAATGAGCAGTTCTTC.

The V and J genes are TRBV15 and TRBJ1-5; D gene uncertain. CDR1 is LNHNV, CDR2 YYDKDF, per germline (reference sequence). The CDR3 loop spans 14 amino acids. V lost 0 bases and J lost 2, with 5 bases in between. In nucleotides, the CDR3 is TGTGCCACCAGCAGAGATCCGGGCAATCAGCCCCAGCATTTT. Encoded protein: CATSRDPGNQPQHF.

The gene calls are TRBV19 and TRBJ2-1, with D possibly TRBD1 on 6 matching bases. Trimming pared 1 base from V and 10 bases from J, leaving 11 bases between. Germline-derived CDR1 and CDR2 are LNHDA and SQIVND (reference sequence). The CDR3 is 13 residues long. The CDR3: CASSIVLGGEQFF. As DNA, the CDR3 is TGTGCCAGTAGTATAGTGCTAGGGGGAGAGCAGTTCTTC.

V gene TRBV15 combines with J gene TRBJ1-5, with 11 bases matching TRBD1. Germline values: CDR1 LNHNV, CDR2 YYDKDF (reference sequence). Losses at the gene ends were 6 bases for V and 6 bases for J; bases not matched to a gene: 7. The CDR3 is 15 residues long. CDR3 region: CATSESGTGGQPQHF. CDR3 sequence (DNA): TGTGCCACCAGTGAATCCGGGACAGGGGGTCAGCCCCAGCATTTT.

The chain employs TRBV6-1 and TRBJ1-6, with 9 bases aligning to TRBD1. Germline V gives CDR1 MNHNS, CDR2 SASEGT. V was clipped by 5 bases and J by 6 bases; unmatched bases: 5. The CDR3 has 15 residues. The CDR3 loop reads CASSTGGASNSPLHF. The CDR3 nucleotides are TGTGCCAGCAGTACAGGGGGCGCGAGTAATTCACCCCTCCACTTT.

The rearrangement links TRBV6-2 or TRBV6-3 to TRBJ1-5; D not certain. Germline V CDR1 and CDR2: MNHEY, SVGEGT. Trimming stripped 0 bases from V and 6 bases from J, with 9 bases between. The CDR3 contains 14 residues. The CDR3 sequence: CASSYSSWTQPQHF. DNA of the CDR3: TGTGCCAGCAGTTACTCGTCCTGGACTCAGCCCCAGCATTTT.

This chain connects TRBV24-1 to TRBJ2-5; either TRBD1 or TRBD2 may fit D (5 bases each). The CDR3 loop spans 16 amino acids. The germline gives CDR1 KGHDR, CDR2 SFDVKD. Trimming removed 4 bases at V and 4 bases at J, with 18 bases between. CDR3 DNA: TGTGCCACCAGTGACCCGGGGAGAGGGGTTGTAGAGACCCAGTACTTC. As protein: CATSDPGRGVVETQYF.

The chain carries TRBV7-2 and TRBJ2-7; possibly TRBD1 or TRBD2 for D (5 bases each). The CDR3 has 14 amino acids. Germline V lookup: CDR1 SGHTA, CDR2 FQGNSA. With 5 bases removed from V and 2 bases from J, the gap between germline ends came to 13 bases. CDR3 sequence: CASSRGLRTYEQYF. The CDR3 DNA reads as TGTGCCAGCAGCCGGGGCCTTCGTACCTACGAGCAGTACTTC.

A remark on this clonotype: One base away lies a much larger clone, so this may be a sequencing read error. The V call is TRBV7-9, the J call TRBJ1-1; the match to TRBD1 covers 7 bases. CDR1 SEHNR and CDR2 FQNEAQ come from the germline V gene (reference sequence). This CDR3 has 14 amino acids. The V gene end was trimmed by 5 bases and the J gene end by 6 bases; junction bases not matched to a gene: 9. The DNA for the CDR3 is TGTGCCAGCAGCATTCCGGGACAGAGTGCTGAAGCTTTCTTT. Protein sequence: CASSIPGQSAEAFF.

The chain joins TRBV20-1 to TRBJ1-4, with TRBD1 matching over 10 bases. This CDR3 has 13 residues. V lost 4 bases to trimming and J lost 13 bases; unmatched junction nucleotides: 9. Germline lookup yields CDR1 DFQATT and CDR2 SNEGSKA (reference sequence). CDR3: CSATPGQGRGLFF. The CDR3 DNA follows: TGCAGTGCTACCCCGGGACAGGGGAGAGGACTGTTTTTT.

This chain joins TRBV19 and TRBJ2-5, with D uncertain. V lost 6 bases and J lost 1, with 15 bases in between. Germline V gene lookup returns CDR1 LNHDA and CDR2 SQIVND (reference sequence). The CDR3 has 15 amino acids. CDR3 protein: CASSSTPRAQETQYF. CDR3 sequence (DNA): TGTGCCAGTAGCTCAACACCCAGAGCCCAAGAGACCCAGTACTTC.

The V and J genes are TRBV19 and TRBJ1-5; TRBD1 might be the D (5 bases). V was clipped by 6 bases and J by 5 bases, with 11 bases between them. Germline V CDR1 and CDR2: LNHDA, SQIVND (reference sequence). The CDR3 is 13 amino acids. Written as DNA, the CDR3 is TGTGCCAGTAGCGATACGGGGGATCAGCCCCAGCATTTT. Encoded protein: CASSDTGDQPQHF.

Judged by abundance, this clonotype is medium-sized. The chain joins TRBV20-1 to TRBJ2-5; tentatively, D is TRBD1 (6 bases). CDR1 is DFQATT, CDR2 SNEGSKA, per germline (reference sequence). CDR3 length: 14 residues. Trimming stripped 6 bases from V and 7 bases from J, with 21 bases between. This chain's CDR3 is CSAPDSKPRGTQYF. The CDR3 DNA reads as TGCAGTGCCCCGGACAGCAAGCCTCGGGGGACCCAGTACTTC.